The 14 T cell receptor beta chains given below trace back to one sample, sequenced in a study of T cells in Graves' hyperthyroidism and ophthalmopathy. Amplification targeted TCR beta CDR3 regions from RNA transcripts. In the first-round RT-PCR of the TCR CDR3, the HTBI primer set was used. TCRdb used MiXCR to reprocess the multiplex PCR reads, holding one entry per CDR3 protein. Found here are about 380,000 distinct CDR3 sequences, about a fifth of them singletons; the top ten hold over 35%. Sequences were obtained from blood. Receptors were obtained from a man aged 18 to 30 with Graves' ophthalmopathy.

At least ten counts were recorded for this clonotype. The rearrangement uses TRBV6-2 or TRBV6-3 and TRBJ2-3, with TRBD2 as a possible D gene (5 bases). V lost 5 bases to trimming and J lost 4 bases, with 28 bases between them. Germline V gene data show CDR1 as MNHEY and CDR2 as SVGEGT. The CDR3 covers 19 residues. CDR3 region: CASSQVEGRLAPLPDTQYF. DNA of the CDR3: TGTGCCAGCAGTCAAGTCGAAGGGCGTCTAGCACCCCTCCCAGATACGCAGTATTTT.

The count of this clonotype is one. The chain has TRBV19 and TRBJ1-2; D call uncertain. Between the trimmed V and J ends, which lost 2 bases and 13 bases, there was a span of 23 bases. Germline V gene sequence: CDR1 LNHDA, CDR2 SQIVND (reference sequence). The CDR3 is made up of 15 amino acids. For the CDR3, the DNA is TGTGCCAGTAGTATAAAAGCGGGCAAGGCCCCTGGTGCCACCTTC. This encodes CASSIKAGKAPGATF.

This clonotype was counted many times. The rearrangement uses TRBV29-1 and TRBJ2-7, with D maybe TRBD1 (5 bases). Trimming shortened V by 6 bases and J by 5 bases, and 11 bases separated the two germline ends. Germline CDR1 SQVTM, CDR2 ANQGSEA. This CDR3 has 11 amino acids. The CDR3 nucleotides are TGCAGCGTGGGGCAGAGGAACGAGCAGTACTTC. It encodes CSVGQRNEQYF.

This clonotype was observed a few times. V is TRBV6-1 and J is TRBJ1-1; 9 bases line up with TRBD1. This CDR3 is 16 amino acids long. V gave up 7 bases and J gave up 3 bases; unmatched junction bases: 12. From germline, CDR1 is MNHNS and CDR2 SASEGT. CDR3 sequence: CASTKTGGWQYTEAFF. In DNA form, the CDR3 reads TGTGCCAGCACCAAGACAGGGGGTTGGCAGTACACTGAAGCTTTCTTT.

The V and J genes are TRBV20-1 and TRBJ2-1, with D possibly being TRBD2 (5 bases). Germline V gene data show CDR1 as DFQATT and CDR2 as SNEGSKA (reference sequence). Deletions cut 4 bases from V and 2 bases from J, with 15 bases between. There are 15 residues in the CDR3. CDR3 in DNA: TGCAGTGCTAATCGATGGGAGAAAGCCTACAATGAGCAGTTCTTC. Translation: CSANRWEKAYNEQFF.

The sample holds many counts of this clonotype. The V call is TRBV11-1, the J call TRBJ2-5; no clear D. Germline V gene sequence: CDR1 SGHAT, CDR2 FQDESV (reference sequence). The CDR3 loop spans 13 amino acids. Between the trimmed V and J ends, which lost 3 bases and 4 bases, there was a span of 9 bases. The CDR3 spells CASSFAWRETQYF. In DNA, the CDR3 is TGTGCCAGCAGCTTCGCCTGGCGAGAGACCCAGTACTTC.

This clonotype has ten or more counts. The chain recombines TRBV10-1 with TRBJ1-2; D gene uncertain. This CDR3 contains 13 residues. Trimming pared 0 bases from V and 4 bases from J, leaving 6 bases between. Germline CDR1 reads WNHNN; CDR2 reads SYGVQD (reference sequence). In nucleotides, the CDR3 is TGCGCCAGCAGTGAGTCCGGACCCTATGGCTACACCTTC. As protein: CASSESGPYGYTF.

This clonotype occurred many times. This chain links TRBV7-9 with TRBJ1-1; 8 bases are shared with TRBD1. CDR1 and CDR2 (germline): SEHNR, FQNEAQ (reference sequence). With V trimmed by 5 bases and J by 4 bases, 12 bases remained unmatched. This CDR3 contains 16 residues. The CDR3: CASSIIQGDLITEAFF. CDR3 DNA: TGTGCCAGCAGCATAATACAGGGGGATCTGATCACTGAAGCTTTCTTT.

This clonotype showed up just a few times. The chain uses TRBV9 and TRBJ2-1; no clear D. From germline, CDR1 is SGDLS and CDR2 YYNGEE. The V end was cut by 0 bases, the J end by 6 bases, with 7 bases between. The CDR3 sequence is 13 residues long. The CDR3, as DNA: TGTGCCAGCAGCGTAGACGGCTCCAATGAGCAGTTCTTC. Translated: CASSVDGSNEQFF.

The rearrangement links TRBV20-1 to TRBJ2-5, with 7 bases lining up with TRBD2. This CDR3 has 13 amino acids. Trimming took 6 bases from V and 3 from J; bases not matched to a gene: 7. Looked up from germline, CDR1 is DFQATT and CDR2 is SNEGSKA (reference sequence). CDR3 region: CSAPRGREETQYF. As DNA, the CDR3 is TGCAGTGCCCCCCGGGGGAGGGAAGAGACCCAGTACTTC.

This clonotype was counted only a few times. The V call is TRBV10-3, the J call TRBJ2-2, with TRBD2 matching over 7 bases. The trim removed 1 base at V and 1 base at J, leaving 3 bases unmatched. The CDR3 is 16 amino acids. Germline V gene lookup returns CDR1 ENHRY and CDR2 SYGVKD. CDR3: CAISEFERGNTGELFF. In DNA form, the CDR3 reads TGTGCCATCAGTGAGTTTGAGCGGGGGAACACCGGGGAGCTGTTTTTT.

This clonotype came up many times. This sequence joins TRBV28 and TRBJ1-1; D gene unclear. The ends were cut back, 1 base at V and 1 base at J, with 7 bases in the middle. CDR3 length: 14 amino acids. In germline, CDR1 is MDHEN, CDR2 SYDVKM. The CDR3 region has the DNA TGTGCCAGCAGTTTATCCCGGGGGAACACTGAAGCTTTCTTT. It is translated as CASSLSRGNTEAFF.

This clonotype was observed a few times. The chain combines TRBV9 with TRBJ2-3; TRBD2 matches 8 bases. The CDR3 extends over 14 amino acids. From germline, CDR1 is SGDLS and CDR2 YYNGEE. The ends lost 2 bases at V and 6 bases at J; junction bases unmatched: 5. The CDR3 sequence: CASSVATSADTQYF. In nucleotides, the CDR3 is TGTGCCAGCAGCGTCGCGACTAGCGCGGATACGCAGTATTTT. Variable domain in full (rest from reference TRBV9 and TRBJ2-3): DSGVTQTPKHLITATGQRVTLRCSPRSGDLSVYWYQQSLDQGLQFLIQYYNGEERAKGNILERFSAQQFPDLHSELNLSSLELGDSALYFCASSVATSADTQYFGPGTRLTVL.

This clonotype has a count of ten or more. This chain uses TRBV9 with TRBJ1-1, with D maybe TRBD1 (5 bases). V was cut by 0 bases and J by 0 bases, with 12 bases left in between. CDR1 is SGDLS, CDR2 YYNGEE, per germline. This CDR3 is 16 amino acids long. CDR3 nucleotides: TGTGCCAGCAGCGTAGATATCTTGGACATGAACACTGAAGCTTTCTTT. Its protein product is CASSVDILDMNTEAFF.